This is a list of T cell receptor beta chains from one sample in a study of cytomegalovirus exposure and HLA in healthy donors. Sequencing was performed with immunoSEQ multiplex PCR; in TCRdb, only in-frame clones are kept and a portion is missing. The ten top clones account for around 3.4%, within a sample of some 31,000 clones. The sequenced material came from PBMCs. The receptors were sampled from a middle-aged woman in good health and CMV-seropositive. The conserved cysteine and the conserved F or W are not part of the CDR3 here.

TRBV19,TRBJ2-7,ASVGQTSYEQY
TRBV7-2,TRBJ2-2,ASSLGTAGELF
TRBV7-9,TRBJ2-1,ASSLPIRLAGVRNEQF
TRBV2,TRBJ1-4,ASTGDRETNEKLF
TRBV5-1,TRBJ2-2,ASSLTRPGELF
TRBV7-9,TRBJ2-7,ASSLRTNSYEQY
TRBV10-3,TRBJ2-7,AIKGQGSEQY
TRBV19,TRBJ2-7,ASSNRQNYEQY
TRBV4-3,TRBJ2-1,ASSRRWDSYNEQF
TRBV5-1,TRBJ1-6,ASSVGTGVSPLH
TRBV18,TRBJ2-5,ASSRAETQY
TRBV4-1,TRBJ2-1,ASSPGLADNEQF
TRBV10-3,TRBJ1-2,AIRGQGENYGYT
TRBV19,TRBJ2-7,ASSITAGLNYEQY
TRBV5-1,TRBJ2-7,ASRRTSEGTGYEQY
TRBV4-3,TRBJ1-2,ASSQPGQNYGYT
TRBV27,TRBJ2-1,ASLMRQGALNEQF
TRBV4-2,TRBJ1-1,ASSPFPGGIGNTEAF
TRBV7-6,TRBJ2-7,ASSSTYRGRHEQY
TRBV28,TRBJ2-7,ASSRDIAYEQY
TRBV6-5,TRBJ2-5,ASSYGLAGGQETQY
TRBV2,TRBJ2-7,ATGTDAYEQY
TRBV7-2,TRBJ2-7,ASSSPSGAYEQY
TRBV5-4,TRBJ1-1,ASSLAQNTEAF
TRBV4-3,TRBJ2-3,ASSQEVAGGGTQY
TRBV6-6,TRBJ2-7,ASSSISGSGAYEQY
TRBV10-1,TRBJ2-7,ASLPVRGLEQY
TRBV5-1,TRBJ1-2,ASRYTGNYGYT
TRBV4-1,TRBJ1-2,ASSQVHRERGGYT
TRBV11-2,TRBJ2-1,ASSGFRGESSYNEQF
TRBV10-1,TRBJ1-2,AIGGGNVYGYT
TRBV30,TRBJ2-7,AWIPLAGSLYEQY
TRBV10-3,TRBJ1-1,ASGQRRVSTEAF
TRBV30,TRBJ2-1,AWSRAGTSGRAEQF
TRBV2,TRBJ2-5,ASNRRGSEETQY
TRBV5-1,TRBJ2-7,ASSPDRDEQY
TRBV28,TRBJ2-3,ASISGGAGGPGTQY
TRBV14,TRBJ2-5,ASSQGRFGWETQY
TRBV6-6,TRBJ2-2,ASRRDRRLAGELF
TRBV5-1,TRBJ1-1,ASSLAAGGTLGTEAF
TRBV28,TRBJ1-5,ASSSTGQGDQPQH
TRBV6-1,TRBJ2-5,ASSEALAGVLEEETQY
TRBV6-4,TRBJ2-7,ASRLAGGYEQY
TRBV6-5,TRBJ2-1,ASSAGTGNYNEQF
TRBV30,TRBJ2-7,AWSRGTRRGQY
TRBV6-1,TRBJ2-7,ASSRTGTGIYEQY
TRBV29-1,TRBJ2-3,SVPGVYTQY
TRBV4-1,TRBJ2-7,ASSQTGSYEQY
TRBV15,TRBJ2-7,ATSRGDTQHEQY
TRBV6-1,TRBJ2-5,ASSEGTRREETQY
TRBV7-9,TRBJ1-5,ASSSGQGQHQH
TRBV27,TRBJ1-1,ASSLQGMNTEAF
TRBV5-1,TRBJ1-2,ASSLGAGMEGYT
TRBV4-1,TRBJ2-2,ASRDRLAQNTGELF